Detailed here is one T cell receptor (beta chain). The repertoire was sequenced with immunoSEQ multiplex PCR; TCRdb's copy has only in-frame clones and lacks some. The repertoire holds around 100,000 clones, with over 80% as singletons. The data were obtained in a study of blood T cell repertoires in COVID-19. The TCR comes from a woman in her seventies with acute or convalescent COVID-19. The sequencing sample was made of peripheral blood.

The CDR3 DNA follows: TGTGCCAGCAGCTTCGGGGCGAGACTAGCGGGAGGGCAGGGGACCCAGTACTTC. Encoded protein: CASSFGARLAGGQGTQYF. The chain carries TRBV11-2 and TRBJ2-5, with 14 bases fitting TRBD2. The germline V gene encodes CDR1 SGHAT and CDR2 FQNNGV. The CDR3 length is 18 residues. Losses at the gene ends were 3 bases for V and 7 bases for J; bases not matched to a gene: 13.